The text below deals with one T cell receptor (beta chain). Its antigen is unknown. Base qualities are not at hand, and no much larger clone is one base apart. The sample belongs to a study of T cells in Graves' hyperthyroidism and ophthalmopathy (dated by TCRdb to the late 2010s). Study-level background: Peripheral blood was sampled at the time of initial diagnosis, prior to any treatment. The paper reports TCR Vbeta CDR3 sequencing of 135 peripheral blood samples: around 45 ophthalmopathy, about 75 hyperthyroidism and around 17 progressor patients. Once sampling was done, hyperthyroidism patients were given methimazole at a starting dose of 30 mg daily, whereas ophthalmopathy patients were given high-dose intravenous methylprednisolone. TCR V-J signatures able to tell the groups apart were searched for in a discovery cohort of 90 to 100 patients, of whom more than 40 had Graves' ophthalmopathy and about 60 had stable Graves' hyperthyroidism. For training and testing, the approximately 97 patients in the discovery cohort were randomly divided in a 7:3 ratio. Prospective prediction of ophthalmopathy was tested in an independent validation cohort consisting of roughly 19 hyperthyroidism patients and some 17 patients who later progressed to ophthalmopathy. In addition, the study compared T-cell repertoires in thyroid tissue and in blood from about 6 Graves' hyperthyroidism patients.

TCR beta CDR3 regions were amplified from RNA transcripts. The TCR CDR3 was subjected to a first round of RT-PCR using the HTBI primer set and the Qiagen OneStep RT-PCR kit. A second multiplex PCR round built the libraries, followed by size selection and purification. The libraries were sequenced on an Illumina HiSeq2000 using paired-end 100 bp reads. As for the authors' bioinformatics: SOAPnuke was used to process the raw data, throwing out any read that contained adapters or uncalled bases, had a mean Phred below 15, or lacked an exact constant-primer or identifier match. High-quality paired reads were merged with COPE v1.2.5, and unique nucleotide sequences were defined as clonotypes. MiTCR v1.1 was used to align clonotypes to the IMGT TRBV, TRBD and TRBJ reference segments. Analysis was restricted to V-J combinations with a frequency above 0.0001, which covered 99.2% of repertoires. The TCS score was defined as the ratio of F50 (clonal expansion) to E x V (chaos), calculated using BLOSUM62-based TCRdist between CDR3 peptides within each V-J. Welch's t-statistics and random forest reduced 500 to 550 V-J features to 13, which were used in a naive Bayes classifier (R e1071). Starting from the raw public reads, TCRdb applied fastp trimming at Q25, assembled clones with MiXCR and retained in-frame beta chains. CDR3 protein sequences are deduplicated, and each keeps its most common genes and DNA. The V and J calls shown here were made by TCRdb, not taken from the authors' results. The sample table holds 340,000 or so distinct CDR3 sequences, of which roughly 17% were seen once. The ten most abundant clones make up 33% of the sample.

Summary of the overall study and its limitations: No statistical method was used to set the sample size in advance, and investigators knew the group allocation. Blood samples also contained most of the expanded thyroid clonotypes (frequency above 0.001), which suggests that blood repertoires may reflect thyroid immune responses. In validation, progression to ophthalmopathy was predicted by the model with 65% to 71% sensitivity and 72.22% specificity, a median of around 6.5 months before onset. A model built on a 13 V-J signature distinguished ophthalmopathy from stable hyperthyroidism, reaching 85% to 90% sensitivity and approximately 83% specificity in cross-validation and 80%/75% in testing.

CDR1 and CDR2, looked up from the germline V gene, are SGHTA and FQGNSA. V is reduced by 5 bases and J by 1 base, leaving a spacing of 6 bases between them. The CDR3, cysteine through phenylalanine, is 13 amino acids long. Only the CDR3 part of the read is kept: 39 bases, read in frame from the first base. A patient counted as having stable Graves' hyperthyroidism if no progression to ophthalmopathy occurred over 18 months of follow-up. Hyperthyroidism patients were newly diagnosed, with disease duration under 2 months, and aged 18 to 65 years. Patients with uncontrolled infections, other autoimmune diseases, pregnancy or lactation were excluded. Diagnoses were established on the basis of clinical symptoms, serum thyroxine and TRAb, thyroid ultrasound, and orbital computed tomography. Ficoll-Paque density gradient centrifugation was used to isolate PBMCs from 10 ml of fresh peripheral blood. Total RNA was extracted with Trizol reagent, and quality was checked on an Agilent 2100 Bioanalyzer.

The source material was blood. The origin of this receptor is a man aged 25-45 years with Graves' hyperthyroidism. Recombination linked TRBV7-2 to TRBJ2-4; confidence is insufficient to name the D gene. The sequence in DNA is TGTGCCAGCAGCGGATGGGCCAAAAACATTCAGTACTTC. The encoded protein is CASSGWAKNIQYF.